A selection of T cell receptor beta chains follows, all from one sample in a study of CD8 T cells in ankylosing spondylitis. Via MiXCR, TCRdb re-called the 5' RACE reads, giving one row per CDR3 protein. Seen here are under 300,000 distinct CDR3 sequences, over 8.5% observed once, and the top ten hold 6% to 8.5%. The sample consisted of blood, either unsorted or a sorted T cell fraction (not recorded which). These receptors all stem from a male donor with ankylosing spondylitis or in good health (not recorded which). The CDR3 runs from the conserved cysteine through the conserved F or W. Fields, in order: V gene, D gene, clone size, CDR3 length, J gene, CDR3 DNA, CDR3 protein. A D gene is named only where the DNA matches it firmly. Clone sizes are given selectively: once, few, many, or a class where the clone is expanded.

TRBV27	TRBD2	few	15	TRBJ2-7	TGTGCCAGCAGTAATGGACTAGCGGGAAGGTACGAGCAGTACTTC	CASSNGLAGRYEQYF
TRBV9	.	few	14	TRBJ2-2	TGTGCCAGCAGCGCCGTACAGGAGTCCGGGGAGCTGTTTTTT	CASSAVQESGELFF
TRBV10-2	.	many	14	TRBJ2-2	TGCGCCAGCAAGGAGGTTTGGGACACCGGGGAGCTGTTTTTT	CASKEVWDTGELFF
TRBV12-3/TRBV12-4	TRBD1	many	15	TRBJ2-7	TGTGCCAGCAGTCCACCCGGGACAGGGTTTCACGAGCAGTACTTC	CASSPPGTGFHEQYF
TRBV5-1	TRBD1	many	17	TRBJ1-1	TGCGCCAGCAGCTTGGGTGGACAGGGGCCTCGATGGACTGAAGCTTTCTTT	CASSLGGQGPRWTEAFF
TRBV15	TRBD1	many	16	TRBJ1-5	TGTGCCACCAGCAGCCGGGACAGCAACTTCAATCAGCCCCAGCATTTT	CATSSRDSNFNQPQHF
TRBV20-1	TRBD1	many	15	TRBJ1-6	TGCAGTGCTAGGACAGGGATCCGAGGTGATTCACCCCTCCACTTT	CSARTGIRGDSPLHF
TRBV7-2	.	many	14	TRBJ2-3	TGTGCCAGCAGCCCCCCCGGGAGCGCAGATACGCAGTATTTT	CASSPPGSADTQYF
TRBV5-5	.	many	16	TRBJ2-1	TGTGCCAGCAGCTTGGAAGGGGGTTGGTCCTACAATGAGCAGTTCTTC	CASSLEGGWSYNEQFF
TRBV5-1	TRBD2	few	17	TRBJ2-7	TGCGCCAGCAGCCCGTTCCCTAGCGGGGACAACCTAGCCGAGCAGTACTTC	CASSPFPSGDNLAEQYF
TRBV6-5	TRBD2	few	15	TRBJ2-7	TGTGCCAGCAGTTACGCTCGCGGGAGCTCCCACGAGCAGTACTTC	CASSYARGSSHEQYF
TRBV6-1	TRBD1	many	18	TRBJ1-3	TGTGCCAGCAGTCGGAACCGCCCGGGACAGGGCTCTGGAAACACCATATATTTT	CASSRNRPGQGSGNTIYF
TRBV21-1	.	many	14	TRBJ2-7	TGTGCCAGCAGCAAAGGGGGACTTCCCTACGAGCAGTACTTC	CASSKGGLPYEQYF
TRBV5-4	TRBD2	.	14	TRBJ2-1	TGTGCCAGCAGCTTAAAAGCGGGAGACAATGAGCAGTTCTTC	CASSLKAGDNEQFF
TRBV3-1	.	many	13	TRBJ2-5	TGTGCCAGCACCGCAGATAGTCAAGAGACCCAGTACTTC	CASTADSQETQYF
TRBV5-1	TRBD1	few	15	TRBJ1-1	TGCGCCAGCAGCTATGAGACAGGGGGATACACTGAAGCTTTCTTT	CASSYETGGYTEAFF
TRBV4-1	.	many	13	TRBJ2-1	TGCGCCAGCAGCCAAGACCTCTACAATGAGCAGTTCTTC	CASSQDLYNEQFF
TRBV7-2	TRBD2	few	15	TRBJ2-7	TGTGCCAGCAGCTTAGGTCTAGCGGCAACCTACGAGCAGTACTTC	CASSLGLAATYEQYF
TRBV5-1	.	few	14	TRBJ2-1	TGCGCCAGCAGCTTGAAAGGCTTCTACAATGAGCAGTTCTTC	CASSLKGFYNEQFF
TRBV7-3	TRBD1	.	16	TRBJ2-3	TGTGCCAGCAGCCCCGGGACAGGGGGTTACACAGATACGCAGTATTTT	CASSPGTGGYTDTQYF
TRBV10-3	.	.	12	TRBJ1-2	TGTGCCATCAGTGCAGGTAGCTATGGCTACACCTTC	CAISAGSYGYTF
TRBV9	.	.	13	TRBJ2-1	TGTGCCAGCAGCGCCCCAATAGAGAATGAGCAGTTCTTC	CASSAPIENEQFF
TRBV5-1	.	few	13	TRBJ1-1	TGCGCCAGCAGCGAGTGGGGGAACACTGAAGCTTTCTTT	CASSEWGNTEAFF
TRBV5-1	.	few	15	TRBJ2-3	TGCGCCAGCAGCTATGCCGGGACTGACACAGATACGCAGTATTTT	CASSYAGTDTDTQYF
TRBV29-1	.	few	15	TRBJ2-3	TGCAGCGTTGAAGTTTTCGGGACTAGCACAGATACGCAGTATTTT	CSVEVFGTSTDTQYF
TRBV5-6	TRBD2	few	16	TRBJ2-1	TGTGCCAGCAGCCGCGGGGGGCTAAACTCCTACAATGAGCAGTTCTTC	CASSRGGLNSYNEQFF
TRBV2	.	few	13	TRBJ2-5	TGTGCCAGCAGCAATTACAGGGAAGAGACCCAGTACTTC	CASSNYREETQYF
TRBV28	TRBD1	once	14	TRBJ2-7	TGTGCCAGCAGTCTGACAGGGAAGTCCTACGAGCAGTACTTC	CASSLTGKSYEQYF
TRBV7-3	.	.	13	TRBJ2-5	TGTGCCAGCAGCCGGGGATACATGGAGACCCAGTACTTC	CASSRGYMETQYF
TRBV13	.	many	15	TRBJ2-7	TGTGCCAGCAGCTCGACCGGGACCGTGACCTACGAGCAGTACTTC	CASSSTGTVTYEQYF
TRBV28	.	many	14	TRBJ2-7	TGTGCCAGCAGTTCTGGGCAAGTCTCCTACGAGCAGTACTTC	CASSSGQVSYEQYF
TRBV12-3/TRBV12-4	.	many	14	TRBJ2-2	TGTGCCAGCAGCCCGGACAGGAACACCGGGGAGCTGTTTTTT	CASSPDRNTGELFF
TRBV6-1	.	many	16	TRBJ2-7	TGTGCCAGCAGTGAACGGTTCCGGGTCGAGTCCTACGAGCAGTACTTC	CASSERFRVESYEQYF
TRBV6-5	.	few	15	TRBJ1-5	TGTGCCAGCAGTTACGTGGGGGGCCTCAATCAGCCCCAGCATTTT	CASSYVGGLNQPQHF
TRBV5-5	TRBD2	.	16	TRBJ2-1	TGTGCCAGCAGACCGCTACTAGCGGGAACGTACAATGAGCAGTTCTTC	CASRPLLAGTYNEQFF
TRBV29-1	.	few	15	TRBJ1-1	TGCAGCGTTGAGTTGACCCCGTTTGGGAACACTGAAGCTTTCTTT	CSVELTPFGNTEAFF
TRBV7-2	.	few	17	TRBJ2-7	TGTGCCAGCAGCTTAGCTGGGTTTTCGTCCCTTTCTTACGAGCAGTACTTC	CASSLAGFSSLSYEQYF
TRBV15	TRBD1	many	16	TRBJ2-7	TGTGCCACCAGCGGCGCCAGGGGACAGGGTCGCTACGAGCAGTACTTC	CATSGARGQGRYEQYF
TRBV25-1	.	.	11	TRBJ2-7	TGTGCCAGCAGTGATCCCCACGAGCAGTACTTC	CASSDPHEQYF
TRBV7-3	.	many	14	TRBJ1-1	TGTGCCAGCAGCTTAGTTGGAGGGAGCACTGAAGCTTTCTTT	CASSLVGGSTEAFF
TRBV20-1	.	many	16	TRBJ2-1	TGCAGTGCTAGAGTAAGAGGGGGAGGCTCCTACAATGAGCAGTTCTTC	CSARVRGGGSYNEQFF
TRBV29-1	TRBD1	.	16	TRBJ2-7	TGCAGCGTTATAGTCATTGGACAGGGGCAGGCCTACGAGCAGTACTTC	CSVIVIGQGQAYEQYF